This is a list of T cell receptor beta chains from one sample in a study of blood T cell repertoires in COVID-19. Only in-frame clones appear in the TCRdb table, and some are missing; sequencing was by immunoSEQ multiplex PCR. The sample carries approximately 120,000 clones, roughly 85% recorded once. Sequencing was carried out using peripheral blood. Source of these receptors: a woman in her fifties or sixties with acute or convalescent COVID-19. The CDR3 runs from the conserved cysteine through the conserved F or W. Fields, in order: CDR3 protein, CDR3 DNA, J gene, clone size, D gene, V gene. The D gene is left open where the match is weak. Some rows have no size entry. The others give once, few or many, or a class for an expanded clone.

CDR3aa: CASEREGVNTGELFF; CDR3nt: TGTGCCAGTGAGAGGGAGGGGGTGAACACCGGGGAGCTGTTTTTT; j_gene: TRBJ2-2; abundance: -; d_gene: -; v_gene: TRBV19
CDR3aa: CASSPDIDYEQYF; CDR3nt: TGTGCCAGCAGTCCGGACATAGACTACGAGCAGTACTTC; j_gene: TRBJ2-7; abundance: -; d_gene: -; v_gene: TRBV28
CDR3aa: CAWSLAGGPNEQFF; CDR3nt: TGTGCCTGGAGTTTAGCGGGAGGGCCCAACGAGCAGTTCTTC; j_gene: TRBJ2-1; abundance: -; d_gene: TRBD2; v_gene: TRBV30
CDR3aa: CASRGQVEAFF; CDR3nt: TGTGCCAGCAGGGGACAGGTTGAAGCTTTCTTT; j_gene: TRBJ1-1; abundance: -; d_gene: TRBD1; v_gene: TRBV2
CDR3aa: CASKIAGGRNEQFF; CDR3nt: TGTGCCAGCAAAATAGCGGGAGGGCGCAATGAGCAGTTCTTC; j_gene: TRBJ2-1; abundance: -; d_gene: TRBD2; v_gene: TRBV7-2
CDR3aa: CASSQGGEGETQYF; CDR3nt: TGTGCCAGCAGCCAGGGCGGGGAGGGGGAGACCCAGTACTTC; j_gene: TRBJ2-5; abundance: few; d_gene: TRBD2; v_gene: TRBV3-1/TRBV3-2
CDR3aa: CASSRDSTYGYTF; CDR3nt: TGTGCCAGCAGCCGGGACTCCACCTATGGCTACACCTTC; j_gene: TRBJ1-2; abundance: -; d_gene: -; v_gene: TRBV9
CDR3aa: CASSYLQGTEAFF; CDR3nt: TGTGCCAGCAGTTACTTACAGGGCACTGAAGCTTTCTTT; j_gene: TRBJ1-1; abundance: -; d_gene: -; v_gene: TRBV6-5
CDR3aa: CASTGLGGYTF; CDR3nt: TGTGCCTCCACAGGGCTAGGTGGCTACACCTTC; j_gene: TRBJ1-2; abundance: -; d_gene: -; v_gene: TRBV30
CDR3aa: CASTYRDRGRELFF; CDR3nt: TGTGCCAGTACCTACCGGGACAGAGGACGGGAGCTGTTTTTT; j_gene: TRBJ2-2; abundance: few; d_gene: TRBD1; v_gene: TRBV28
CDR3aa: CASSLTAHRSIYEQYF; CDR3nt: TGTGCCAGCAGTTTGACAGCCCACAGGTCGATCTACGAGCAGTACTTC; j_gene: TRBJ2-7; abundance: -; d_gene: -; v_gene: TRBV21-1
CDR3aa: CASSLGAAYEQYF; CDR3nt: TGCGCCAGCAGCTTGGGAGCGGCCTACGAGCAGTACTTC; j_gene: TRBJ2-7; abundance: -; d_gene: -; v_gene: TRBV5-1
CDR3aa: CASSLQPGTGNEKLFF; CDR3nt: TGTGCCAGCAGTTTGCAGCCCGGGACAGGGAATGAAAAACTGTTTTTT; j_gene: TRBJ1-4; abundance: -; d_gene: TRBD1; v_gene: TRBV27
CDR3aa: CASSQDPDGGGYNEQFF; CDR3nt: TGCGCCAGCAGCCAAGATCCCGATGGGGGAGGATACAATGAGCAGTTCTTC; j_gene: TRBJ2-1; abundance: -; d_gene: -; v_gene: TRBV4-3
CDR3aa: CASSDDRYSNQPQHF; CDR3nt: TGTGCCAGCTCAGATGACAGATATAGCAATCAGCCCCAGCATTTT; j_gene: TRBJ1-5; abundance: -; d_gene: -; v_gene: TRBV18
CDR3aa: CASSSFSGMVSETQYF; CDR3nt: TGTGCCAGCAGCTCCTTTAGCGGGATGGTCTCGGAGACCCAGTACTTC; j_gene: TRBJ2-5; abundance: -; d_gene: TRBD2; v_gene: TRBV5-6
CDR3aa: CATGGSEAFF; CDR3nt: TGTGCCACAGGGGGGTCTGAAGCTTTCTTT; j_gene: TRBJ1-1; abundance: -; d_gene: TRBD1; v_gene: TRBV10-3
CDR3aa: CASSSGQGVGYGYTF; CDR3nt: TGCGCCAGCAGCTCGGGACAGGGAGTCGGCTATGGCTACACCTTC; j_gene: TRBJ1-2; abundance: -; d_gene: TRBD1; v_gene: TRBV5-1
CDR3aa: CASSDTSGARGETQYF; CDR3nt: TGTGCCAGCAGTGACACGAGCGGGGCTAGGGGAGAGACCCAGTACTTC; j_gene: TRBJ2-5; abundance: -; d_gene: TRBD2; v_gene: TRBV6-1
CDR3aa: CASREGPRGLHF; CDR3nt: TGTGCCAGCAGGGAGGGACCGCGGGGCCTCCACTTT; j_gene: TRBJ1-6; abundance: -; d_gene: -; v_gene: TRBV2
CDR3aa: CASSLEGQRNQPQHF; CDR3nt: TGCGCCAGCAGCCTGGAGGGACAGAGAAATCAGCCCCAGCATTTT; j_gene: TRBJ1-5; abundance: few; d_gene: TRBD1; v_gene: TRBV5-1
CDR3aa: CASSPTGLGNQPQHF; CDR3nt: TGTGCCAGCAGTCCCACAGGGTTAGGCAATCAGCCCCAGCATTTT; j_gene: TRBJ1-5; abundance: few; d_gene: -; v_gene: TRBV28
CDR3aa: CASSRDRMETQYF; CDR3nt: TGTGCCAGTAGTCGTGACAGGATGGAGACCCAGTACTTC; j_gene: TRBJ2-5; abundance: -; d_gene: -; v_gene: TRBV19
CDR3aa: CASSLTGLTNEKLFF; CDR3nt: TGTGCCAGCAGTTTAACAGGGTTGACTAATGAAAAACTGTTTTTT; j_gene: TRBJ1-4; abundance: -; d_gene: -; v_gene: TRBV28
CDR3aa: CASSKLTSGGGDTGELFF; CDR3nt: TGTGCCAGCAGCAAACTGACTAGCGGGGGCGGGGACACCGGGGAGCTGTTTTTT; j_gene: TRBJ2-2; abundance: -; d_gene: -; v_gene: TRBV21-1
CDR3aa: CASSIGVYNEQFF; CDR3nt: TGTGCTAGCTCGATAGGGGTCTACAATGAGCAGTTCTTC; j_gene: TRBJ2-1; abundance: -; d_gene: -; v_gene: TRBV7-7
CDR3aa: CASRARTGNTEAFF; CDR3nt: TGTGCCAGCAGGGCTCGGACTGGGAACACTGAAGCTTTCTTT; j_gene: TRBJ1-1; abundance: -; d_gene: -; v_gene: TRBV2
CDR3aa: CASSQDPRDNNEQFF; CDR3nt: TGCGCCAGCAGCCAAGATCCTAGGGACAACAATGAGCAGTTCTTC; j_gene: TRBJ2-1; abundance: -; d_gene: -; v_gene: TRBV4-3
CDR3aa: CASSLFGQGSLYEQYF; CDR3nt: TGTGCCAGCAGCCTCTTCGGACAGGGCAGCCTCTACGAGCAGTACTTC; j_gene: TRBJ2-7; abundance: -; d_gene: TRBD1; v_gene: TRBV7-8
CDR3aa: CASSLMTGTGNTIYF; CDR3nt: TGTGCCAGCAGCCTAATGACAGGGACTGGAAACACCATATATTTT; j_gene: TRBJ1-3; abundance: -; d_gene: TRBD1; v_gene: TRBV28
CDR3aa: CASSVRANYGYTF; CDR3nt: TGTGCCAGCAGTGTTAGAGCTAACTATGGCTACACCTTC; j_gene: TRBJ1-2; abundance: once; d_gene: -; v_gene: TRBV28
CDR3aa: CASSPETGGFTEAFF; CDR3nt: TGTGCCAGCAGCCCCGAGACAGGGGGATTCACTGAAGCTTTCTTT; j_gene: TRBJ1-1; abundance: -; d_gene: TRBD1; v_gene: TRBV7-9
CDR3aa: CASSLGGTRDTEAFF; CDR3nt: TGCGCCAGCAGCCTCGGGGGTACCCGGGACACTGAAGCTTTCTTT; j_gene: TRBJ1-1; abundance: -; d_gene: -; v_gene: TRBV5-1
CDR3aa: CASSDRVEGGYTF; CDR3nt: TGTGCCAGCAGTGATCGGGTAGAGGGTGGCTACACCTTC; j_gene: TRBJ1-2; abundance: -; d_gene: -; v_gene: TRBV2
CDR3aa: CASSEGRGVYEQYF; CDR3nt: TGTGCCAGCAGCGAAGGGAGGGGCGTCTACGAGCAGTACTTC; j_gene: TRBJ2-7; abundance: -; d_gene: TRBD2; v_gene: TRBV28